The clone carrying this TCR beta chain was detected many times. What it binds is unknown. TCRdb processed the RT-PCR reads anew with MiXCR; each CDR3 protein has one entry. The sample records approximately 250,000 distinct CDR3 sequences, less than 15% being singletons. This sample is part of a study of response to subunit inactivated influenza vaccine. Study-wide points: The authors put forward the suggestion that each seasonal influenza vaccination may bring in only a limited number of new T cells.

Looked up from germline, CDR1 is SGHVS and CDR2 is FQNEAQ. The CDR3 runs to 13 residues. The ends were cut back, 3 bases at V and 6 bases at J, with 10 bases in the middle. The sequence was collected from a man aged 45-65 years who received an inactivated influenza vaccine. The V gene is TRBV7-8, the J gene TRBJ2-3; D not certain. Source: non-naive T cells sorted from PBMCs, taken less than 15 days before vaccination. The CDR3 loop is CASSFQLPDTQYF. CDR3 bases: TGTGCCAGCAGCTTCCAACTTCCCGATACGCAGTATTTT. Based on the CDR3 plus reference TRBV7-8 and TRBJ2-3, the full variable domain is GAGVSQSPRYKVAKRGQDVALRCDPISGHVSLFWYQQALGQGPEFLTYFQNEAQLDKSGLPSDRFFAERPEGSVSTLKIQRTQQEDSAVYLCASSFQLPDTQYFGPGTRLTVL.